These 25 T cell receptor beta chains originate from one sample sequenced in a study of shared T cell receptors in the human thymus. Method: immunoSEQ multiplex PCR; TCRdb's copy keeps in-frame clones and lacks some. The sample lists hundreds of thousands of clones, about 90% seen once, with 0.0094% in the top ten. Separately, the same data were catalogued under a study of human thymus T cells.

Sequencing used thymocytes. The source of these receptors is a boy under two years old with a congenital heart defect.

The chain employs TRBV14 and TRBJ2-1, with TRBD1 matching 8 bases. The CDR3 contains 15 residues. In germline, CDR1 is SGHDN, CDR2 FVKESK. The ends lost 4 bases at V and 6 bases at J; junction bases unmatched: 8. CDR3 sequence (DNA): TGTGCCAGCAGCCGACAGGGGAGGCCCCCCAATGAGCAGTTCTTC. It is translated as CASSRQGRPPNEQFF.

The V and J genes are TRBV5-5 and TRBJ2-7; 7 nucleotides line up with TRBD1. The trim removed 0 bases at V and 4 bases at J, leaving 13 bases unmatched. Germline CDR1 is SGHKS and CDR2 is YYEKEE (reference sequence). The length of the CDR3 is 17 residues. In nucleotides, the CDR3 is TGTGCCAGCAGCTTGGAAGGGGGCTTCAGCGGCACGTACGAGCAGTACTTC. Protein product: CASSLEGGFSGTYEQYF.

The chain uses TRBV4-3 and TRBJ1-3; 8 bases are a match to TRBD1. J gave up 13 bases and V 2 bases, and 7 bases lay outside the gene matches. This CDR3 comprises 13 residues. CDR1 is LGHNA, CDR2 YSLEER, per germline. The CDR3 DNA reads as TGCGCCAGCAGCCAAAAGGCCGACAGGGGAATATATTTT. Translated, it gives CASSQKADRGIYF.

The chain links TRBV10-3 to TRBJ2-3, with 7 bases identical to TRBD2. Unmatched junction bases numbered 5, after V lost 4 bases and J lost 1 base. The length of the CDR3 is 15 residues. In germline, CDR1 is ENHRY, CDR2 SYGVKD. CDR3 sequence reads: CAISGFREGTDTQYF. In DNA, the CDR3 is TGTGCCATCAGTGGTTTCCGGGAGGGCACAGATACGCAGTATTTT.

V and J are TRBV19 and TRBJ1-4, with 7 bases identical to TRBD1. Germline loops: CDR1 LNHDA, CDR2 SQIVND (reference sequence). The V segment lost 9 bases and the J segment 3 bases; nucleotides outside the gene matches: 4. This CDR3 region has 13 residues. CDR3 loop: CASRTGANEKLFF. The CDR3 nucleotides read TGTGCCAGCAGGACAGGCGCTAATGAAAAACTGTTTTTT.

The J gene is TRBJ2-2, the V gene TRBV2, with D perhaps TRBD1 (6 bases). The CDR3 extends over 16 amino acids. The V gene's germline CDR1 is SNHLY and CDR2 FYNNEI. The V end lost 0 bases, the J end lost 1 base, and 9 bases lay between the germline ends. The CDR3 DNA sequence: TGTGCCAGCAGTGAAGCTCTAGGGGGGAACACCGGGGAGCTGTTTTTT. It specifies CASSEALGGNTGELFF. Using reference TRBV2 and TRBJ2-2 for the parts outside the CDR3, the full variable domain is EPEVTQTPSHQVTQMGQEVILRCVPISNHLYFYWYRQILGQKVEFLVSFYNNEISEKSEIFDDQFSVERPDGSNFTLKIRSTKLEDSAMYFCASSEALGGNTGELFFGEGSRLTVL.

Details on this clone: Other DNA variants within this sample encode the same CDR3. The genes are TRBV27 and TRBJ2-2; unclear D gene. Germline loops: CDR1 MNHEY, CDR2 SMNVEV (reference sequence). Trimming took off 3 bases at V and 6 bases at J, with 5 bases between the two ends. The CDR3 sequence is 12 residues long. The CDR3 nucleotides read TGTGCCAGCAGTTTTCCCTCCGGGGAGCTGTTTTTT. This sequence encodes CASSFPSGELFF.

The rearrangement uses TRBV14 and TRBJ2-1; TRBD2 aligns across 13 bases. The V and J ends lost 3 bases and 8 bases, in that order; junction bases with no gene match: 7. The CDR3 runs to 16 residues. Germline-derived CDR1 and CDR2 are SGHDN and FVKESK. CDR3 sequence reads: CASSQRTSGGADEQFF. The DNA for the CDR3 is TGTGCCAGCAGCCAGCGAACTAGCGGGGGGGCCGATGAGCAGTTCTTC.

The chain carries TRBV4-2 and TRBJ2-3; 13 bases are a match to TRBD2. The CDR3 runs 17 residues. CDR1 is LGHNA, CDR2 YNFKEQ, per germline. The trim removed 1 base at V and 5 bases at J, leaving 6 bases unmatched. The CDR3 loop is CASSQVGLAGSEDTQYF. The DNA of the CDR3 is TGTGCCAGCAGCCAAGTGGGACTAGCGGGATCTGAAGATACGCAGTATTTT.

J is TRBJ2-7 and V is TRBV7-9, with a weak D call TRBD2 (6 bases). CDR1 and CDR2 (germline): SEHNR, FQNEAQ (reference sequence). The ends were cut back, 5 bases at V and 5 bases at J, with 16 bases in the middle. The length of the CDR3 is 14 residues. The DNA for the CDR3 is TGTGCCAGCAGCCTCACGCGGGGTTCCCACGAGCAGTACTTC. This encodes CASSLTRGSHEQYF.

The gene calls are TRBV6-6 and TRBJ2-7; 9 bases fit TRBD2. The junction had 4 bases not matched to a gene; V was cut back by 1 base and J by 0 bases. The CDR3 spans 16 residues. The germline V gene has CDR1 MNHNY and CDR2 SVGAGI (reference sequence). CDR3 amino acids: CASSYCSGGFSYEQYF. The CDR3 DNA reads as TGTGCCAGCAGTTACTGCAGCGGGGGGTTCTCCTACGAGCAGTACTTC.

J is TRBJ2-3 and V is TRBV2; the match to TRBD2 covers 13 bases. The V gene's germline CDR1 is SNHLY and CDR2 FYNNEI. The CDR3 loop spans 16 amino acids. Trimming at V came to 3 bases and at J to 5 bases, leaving 5 bases not matched to a gene. In nucleotides, the CDR3 is TGTGCCAGCAGTGAGGGACTAGCGGGGACGTTAGATACGCAGTATTTT. It specifies CASSEGLAGTLDTQYF.

The chain links TRBV7-2 to TRBJ2-2; TRBD2 matches at 13 bases. V lost 3 bases to trimming and J lost 4 bases; unmatched junction nucleotides: 2. The CDR3 has 16 amino acids. Germline loops: CDR1 SGHTA, CDR2 FQGNSA. Written as DNA, the CDR3 is TGTGCCAGCAGCTTGGGACTAGCGGGGACCACCGGGGAGCTGTTTTTT. It codes for CASSLGLAGTTGELFF.

The V call is TRBV5-6, the J call TRBJ2-1, with 7 nucleotides matching TRBD2. CDR3 length: 13 amino acids. Germline CDR1 and CDR2: SGHDT and YYEEEE. V dropped 0 bases and J dropped 12; count of bases not matched to a gene: 6. The chain's CDR3 is CASSLGMGRGQFF. In nucleotides, the CDR3 is TGTGCCAGCAGCTTGGGGATGGGGAGGGGGCAGTTCTTC.

The V gene is TRBV5-6, the J gene TRBJ2-1; TRBD1 matches at 9 bases. V shed 5 bases, J shed 6 bases, and the junction held 9 bases outside the gene matches. The CDR3 is 15 residues long. Germline V gene sequence: CDR1 SGHDT, CDR2 YYEEEE. CDR3 nucleotide sequence: TGTGCCAGCAGATACCCGGGGACAGGGTCCAATGAGCAGTTCTTC. This gives the protein CASRYPGTGSNEQFF.

V gene TRBV4-3 combines with J gene TRBJ2-1, with 7 bases matching TRBD2. Trimming removed 0 bases from V and 10 bases from J; junction bases left unmatched: 15. This CDR3 has 17 residues. The germline V gene has CDR1 LGHNA and CDR2 YSLEER. The CDR3 coding sequence is TGCGCCAGCAGCCAAGATTTGAGTACTAGCGCAGAGGGGGAGCAGTTCTTC. Protein: CASSQDLSTSAEGEQFF.

This sequence joins TRBV28 and TRBJ1-1; maybe TRBD1 (6 bases). V dropped 5 bases and J dropped 0 bases, with 10 bases sitting between them. This CDR3 is built from 14 residues. Germline assignment: CDR1 MDHEN and CDR2 SYDVKM. CDR3 sequence: CASSDGQMNTEAFF. The CDR3 DNA reads TGTGCCAGCAGTGACGGACAGATGAACACTGAAGCTTTCTTT.

The V and J genes are TRBV7-2 and TRBJ2-5, with D possibly matching TRBD1 (6 bases). The V end was cut by 1 base, the J end by 4 bases, with 10 bases between. Germline V gene data show CDR1 as SGHTA and CDR2 as FQGNSA. The CDR3 is 14 amino acids. The CDR3 loop reads CASSLDRVIETQYF. In DNA form, the CDR3 reads TGTGCCAGCAGCTTAGACAGGGTGATAGAGACCCAGTACTTC.

The chain joins TRBV28 to TRBJ2-6; 10 nucleotides align to TRBD1. Trimming removed 4 bases from V and 1 base from J; junction bases left unmatched: 7. The CDR3 loop spans 18 amino acids. Germline V gene lookup returns CDR1 MDHEN and CDR2 SYDVKM. CDR3 loop: CASSWFPDRGSGANVLTF. CDR3 DNA: TGTGCCAGCAGTTGGTTCCCGGACAGGGGGTCTGGGGCCAACGTCCTGACTTTC.

The rearrangement joins TRBV4-1 to TRBJ2-2, with TRBD1 identical over 7 bases. CDR1 and CDR2 (germline): MGHRA, YSYEKL. The V gene end was trimmed by 2 bases and the J gene end by 1 base; junction bases not matched to a gene: 13. The CDR3 is 19 residues long. CDR3 in DNA: TGCGCCAGCAGCCAAACTTTAGACAGGGTGAGGGTGAACACCGGGGAGCTGTTTTTT. It encodes CASSQTLDRVRVNTGELFF.

The chain carries TRBV5-4 and TRBJ2-7, with TRBD1 matching over 10 bases. V lost 0 bases and J lost 4; bases outside the gene matches: 4. The CDR3 extends over 15 amino acids. CDR1 and CDR2 from the germline V gene are SGHNT and YYREEE (reference sequence). CDR3 amino acids: CASSLGGTGVYEQYF. The CDR3 bases are TGTGCCAGCAGCTTGGGAGGGACAGGGGTGTACGAGCAGTACTTC. Combining the CDR3 with reference TRBV5-4 and TRBJ2-7 gives the whole variable domain ETGVTQSPTHLIKTRGQQVTLRCSSQSGHNTVSWYQQALGQGPQFIFQYYREEENGRGNFPPRFSGLQFPNYSSELNVNALELDDSALYLCASSLGGTGVYEQYFGPGTRLTVT.

V gene TRBV6-5 combines with J gene TRBJ2-7; 9 nucleotides agree with TRBD1. The CDR3 extends over 15 amino acids. With 5 bases clipped from V and 5 bases from J, the junction kept 10 bases outside the gene matches. Germline V lookup: CDR1 MNHEY, CDR2 SVGAGI. The CDR3 DNA reads as TGTGCCAGCAGTGTCGGCCGGGACAGGGTCCACGAGCAGTACTTC. This encodes CASSVGRDRVHEQYF.

V and J are TRBV7-3 and TRBJ2-3, with 9 bases matching TRBD2. V lost 4 bases and J lost 1; bases outside the gene matches: 6. CDR3 length: 16 amino acids. Looked up from germline, CDR1 is SGHTA and CDR2 is FQGTGA. DNA of the CDR3: TGTGCCAGCAGCTCCCCGACTAGCGGAGGCACAGATACGCAGTATTTT. It yields the protein CASSSPTSGGTDTQYF.

V is TRBV5-6 and J is TRBJ2-5; no firm D call. The DNA end favors TRBJ2-7, so the J call may be wrong. The CDR3 is 13 amino acids. CDR1 is SGHDT and CDR2 is YYEEEE in the germline V gene. The CDR3 sequence is CASSFRRRSEQYF. In nucleotides, the CDR3 is TGTGCCAGCAGCTTCCGGAGACGAAGCGAGCAGTACTTC.

V is TRBV12-5 and J is TRBJ1-2, with no clear D. The CDR3 consists of 20 residues. Trimming removed 2 bases from V and 1 base from J, with 26 bases in between. CDR1 is LGHNT, CDR2 FRNRAP, per germline. CDR3: CASGLWWWEPTRSFNYGYTF. The CDR3 nucleotides read TGTGCTAGTGGTTTGTGGTGGTGGGAGCCTACACGGAGTTTTAACTATGGCTACACCTTC.